Below are 20 T cell receptor beta chains sequenced from a single sample in a study of blood T cell repertoires in COVID-19. Profiled with immunoSEQ multiplex PCR; TCRdb holds only in-frame clones, not every one. The sample contains just under 90,000 clones, about 91% of which appear only once. Sequencing used peripheral blood. These receptors were collected from a man between 60 and 75 years old with acute or convalescent COVID-19.

This chain links TRBV9 with TRBJ1-2; 11 nucleotides match TRBD1. J lost 8 bases, V lost 0 bases, and 9 bases had no gene match. The germline CDR1 and CDR2 sequences are SGDLS and YYNGEE. CDR3 size: 16 residues. The CDR3 spells CASSVDPGTGGGGYTF. CDR3 bases: TGTGCCAGCAGCGTAGACCCCGGGACAGGGGGTGGCGGCTACACCTTC.

The chain joins TRBV5-1 to TRBJ1-3, with D perhaps TRBD1 (5 bases). This CDR3 contains 17 residues. Germline V gives CDR1 SGHRS, CDR2 YFSETQ. The V end was cut by 4 bases, the J end by 0 bases, with 17 bases between. The CDR3 loop reads CASSPDDGGTSGNTIYF. In nucleotides, the CDR3 is TGCGCCAGCAGCCCGGACGACGGGGGGACCTCTGGAAACACCATATATTTT.

The V gene is TRBV24-1, the J gene TRBJ2-2; a possible D gene is TRBD2 (5 bases). Trimming removed 7 bases from V and 7 bases from J, with 12 bases in between. This CDR3 contains 13 residues. Germline V lookup: CDR1 KGHDR, CDR2 SFDVKD. The CDR3 protein is CATRGDSVGELFF. The CDR3 region has the DNA TGTGCCACCAGGGGAGATAGCGTCGGGGAGCTGTTTTTT.

The chain's CDR3 is CASSQDPGRGNEKLFF. The DNA of the CDR3 is TGCGCCAGCAGCCAAGACCCTGGGCGGGGTAATGAAAAACTGTTTTTT. V usage is TRBV4-1 and J usage is TRBJ1-4; D ambiguous. Trimming shortened V by 0 bases and J by 4 bases, and 12 bases separated the two germline ends. Germline-derived CDR1 and CDR2 are MGHRA and YSYEKL. This CDR3 has 16 residues.

The chain has TRBV9 and TRBJ2-7; 7 nucleotides match TRBD2. V shed 4 bases, J shed 6 bases, and the junction held 7 bases outside the gene matches. The CDR3 runs 13 residues. CDR1 and CDR2 (germline): SGDLS, YYNGEE. CDR3 amino acids: CASSTDLAAEQYF. CDR3 DNA: TGTGCCAGCAGCACCGATCTAGCGGCCGAGCAGTACTTC.

V usage is TRBV5-1 and J usage is TRBJ2-2; 8 nucleotides line up with TRBD1. This CDR3 is 15 amino acids long. The germline gives CDR1 SGHRS, CDR2 YFSETQ. V dropped 0 bases and J dropped 6; count of bases not matched to a gene: 4. The CDR3: CASSLAQGAAGELFF. Here the CDR3 DNA reads TGCGCCAGCAGCTTGGCCCAGGGGGCTGCCGGGGAGCTGTTTTTT.

This chain uses TRBV5-1 with TRBJ2-3, with no clear D. Per the germline V gene, CDR1 is SGHRS and CDR2 is YFSETQ. V dropped 1 base and J dropped 2 bases, with 11 bases sitting between them. The CDR3 is 15 residues long. CDR3 in DNA: TGCGCCAGCAGCTTGCCTGTGAGCGACACAGATACGCAGTATTTT. Residues: CASSLPVSDTDTQYF.

The chain has TRBV7-8 and TRBJ1-1, with 7 bases fitting TRBD1. The V gene end was trimmed by 5 bases and the J gene end by 8 bases; junction bases not matched to a gene: 8. The CDR3 loop spans 13 amino acids. Germline V CDR1 and CDR2: SGHVS, FQNEAQ. The CDR3 DNA follows: TGTGCCAGCAGCCTAGGGACAGAAGAAGAAGCTTTCTTT. It codes for CASSLGTEEEAFF.

The CDR3 here is CASSDRASYNEQFF. The CDR3 bases are TGTGCCAGCAGTGACCGTGCTAGCTACAATGAGCAGTTCTTC. V usage is TRBV25-1 and J usage is TRBJ2-1; D not certain. The CDR3 is 14 amino acids. From germline, CDR1 is MGHDK and CDR2 SYGVNS. The V gene lost 3 bases and the J gene lost 3 bases, with 9 bases spanning the gap. Supplemented by reference TRBV25-1 and TRBJ2-1, the full variable domain reads EADIYQTPRYLVIGTGKKITLECSQTMGHDKMYWYQQDPGMELHLIHYSYGVNSTEKGDLSSESTVSRIRTEHFPLTLESARPSHTSQYLCASSDRASYNEQFFGPGTRLTVL.

The chain recombines TRBV10-3 with TRBJ1-1; D is perhaps TRBD1 (5 bases). Between the trimmed V and J ends, which lost 8 bases and 3 bases, there was a span of 7 bases. This CDR3 is 11 amino acids long. Per the germline V gene, CDR1 is ENHRY and CDR2 is SYGVKD. The CDR3 loop is CAIGGDTEAFF. DNA of the CDR3: TGTGCCATCGGGGGGGACACTGAAGCTTTCTTT.

The V call is TRBV9, the J call TRBJ2-2; D possibly corresponds to TRBD2 (5 bases). The V gene lost 4 bases and the J gene lost 7 bases, with 26 bases spanning the gap. Germline V gene sequence: CDR1 SGDLS, CDR2 YYNGEE. This CDR3 spans 18 amino acids. The CDR3 DNA is TGTGCCAGCAGCTACCTCTCCACGGGAACCCGCCTGGGCGGGGAGCTGTTTTTT. It yields the protein CASSYLSTGTRLGGELFF.

This chain links TRBV2 with TRBJ2-7; D is perhaps TRBD2 (6 bases). Germline CDR1 SNHLY, CDR2 FYNNEI. This CDR3 spans 10 amino acids. Trimming shortened V by 8 bases and J by 5 bases, and 7 bases separated the two germline ends. DNA for the CDR3: TGTGCCAGCGGAGGGGACGAGCAGTACTTC. It specifies CASGGDEQYF.

The chain uses TRBV2 and TRBJ2-7; a possible D gene is TRBD2 (6 bases). V was clipped by 3 bases and J by 2 bases, with 26 bases between them. Germline V gene data show CDR1 as SNHLY and CDR2 as FYNNEI. CDR3 size: 19 residues. CDR3 protein: CASSDKSMPWLPGAYEQYF. The CDR3 bases are TGTGCCAGCAGTGACAAATCGATGCCGTGGCTACCGGGGGCCTACGAGCAGTACTTC.

This clone came up once. Other DNA sequences in this specimen translate into the identical CDR3. The J gene is TRBJ2-1, the V gene TRBV9, with D possibly matching TRBD1 (6 bases). Trimming took off 2 bases at V and 7 bases at J, with 7 bases between the two ends. The CDR3 extends over 12 amino acids. Germline values: CDR1 SGDLS, CDR2 YYNGEE. This CDR3 reads CASSVQGNEQFF. In DNA form, the CDR3 reads TGTGCCAGCAGCGTGCAGGGGAATGAGCAGTTCTTC.

This clone has more than one count but fewer than ten. The chain combines TRBV6-5 with TRBJ1-1; no definite D call. V lost 2 bases, J lost 7 bases, and 11 bases lay in between. CDR3 length: 13 residues. Germline V gene lookup returns CDR1 MNHEY and CDR2 SVGAGI. The CDR3 bases are TGTGCCAGCAGTTACATATTCGCGGGTGAAGCTTTCTTT. It translates to CASSYIFAGEAFF.

CDR3 in amino acids: CASSVALTGDGNTIYF. DNA of the CDR3: TGTGCCAGCAGCGTAGCCCTGACAGGGGATGGAAACACCATATATTTT. The chain has TRBV9 and TRBJ1-3, with 8 bases matching TRBD1. The length of the CDR3 is 16 residues. J lost 3 bases, V lost 0 bases, and 5 bases had no gene match. Germline-derived CDR1 and CDR2 are SGDLS and YYNGEE. The full variable domain, rest sourced from reference TRBV9 and TRBJ1-3, is DSGVTQTPKHLITATGQRVTLRCSPRSGDLSVYWYQQSLDQGLQFLIQYYNGEERAKGNILERFSAQQFPDLHSELNLSSLELGDSALYFCASSVALTGDGNTIYFGEGSWLTVV.

The CDR3 is CASGTVGYGYTF. DNA for the CDR3: TGTGCCAGCGGGACAGTTGGCTATGGCTACACCTTC. The rearrangement uses TRBV2 and TRBJ1-2; TRBD1 aligns across 7 bases. The CDR3 sequence is 12 residues long. Germline values: CDR1 SNHLY, CDR2 FYNNEI. Unmatched junction bases numbered 4, after V lost 8 bases and J lost 4 bases. The full variable domain, its missing parts supplied by reference TRBV2 and TRBJ1-2, is EPEVTQTPSHQVTQMGQEVILRCVPISNHLYFYWYRQILGQKVEFLVSFYNNEISEKSEIFDDQFSVERPDGSNFTLKIRSTKLEDSAMYFCASGTVGYGYTFGSGTRLTVV.

CDR3 sequence: CASSGQVHYGYTF. The CDR3 nucleotides are TGTGCCAGCAGTGGACAGGTGCACTATGGCTACACCTTC. The gene calls are TRBV2 and TRBJ1-2; perhaps TRBD1 as D (6 bases). Germline CDR1 SNHLY, CDR2 FYNNEI. V lost 4 bases, J lost 3 bases, and 9 bases lay in between. This CDR3 spans 13 amino acids.

The V and J genes are TRBV7-2 and TRBJ2-1, with D possibly matching TRBD2 (6 bases). V gave up 7 bases and J gave up 5 bases, with 15 bases separating them. CDR1 is SGHTA and CDR2 is FQGNSA in the germline V gene. The CDR3 is 14 residues long. CDR3 sequence: CASNRDWGNNEQFF. DNA for the CDR3: TGTGCCAGCAACCGGGACTGGGGCAACAATGAGCAGTTCTTC.

The V gene is TRBV9, the J gene TRBJ2-1, with D possibly matching TRBD2 (6 bases). The V end was cut by 0 bases, the J end by 14 bases, with 12 bases between. In germline, CDR1 is SGDLS, CDR2 YYNGEE. This CDR3 is built from 12 residues. The CDR3 loop is CASSVGDWPKFF. CDR3 DNA: TGTGCCAGCAGCGTAGGGGACTGGCCGAAGTTCTTC.